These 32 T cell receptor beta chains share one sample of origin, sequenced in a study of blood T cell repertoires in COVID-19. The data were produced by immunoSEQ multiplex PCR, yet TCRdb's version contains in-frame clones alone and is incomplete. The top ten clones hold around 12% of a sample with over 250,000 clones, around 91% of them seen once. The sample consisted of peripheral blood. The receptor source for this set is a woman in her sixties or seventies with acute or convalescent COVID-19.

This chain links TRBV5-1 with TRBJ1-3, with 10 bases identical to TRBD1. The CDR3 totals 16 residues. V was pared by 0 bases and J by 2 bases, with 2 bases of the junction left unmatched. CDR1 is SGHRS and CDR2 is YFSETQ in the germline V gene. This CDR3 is CASSLGQGAAGNTIYF. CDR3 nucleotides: TGCGCCAGCAGCTTGGGACAGGGGGCCGCTGGAAACACCATATATTTT.

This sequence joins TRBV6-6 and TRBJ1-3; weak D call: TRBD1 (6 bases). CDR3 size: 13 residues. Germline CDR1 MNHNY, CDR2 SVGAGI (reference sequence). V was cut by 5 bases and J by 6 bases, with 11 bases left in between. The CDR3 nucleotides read TGTGCCAGCAGTGGGGACATCATAAACACCATATATTTT. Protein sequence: CASSGDIINTIYF.

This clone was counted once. The CDR3 nucleotides are TGCGCCAGCAGCCTGGAGGGACTCGCCACAGGGGGCGCCGACTATGGCTACACCTTC. It translates to CASSLEGLATGGADYGYTF. The chain carries TRBV5-1 and TRBJ1-2, with 9 positions matching TRBD1. With V trimmed by 4 bases and J by 3 bases, 19 bases remained unmatched. The CDR3 totals 19 residues. Looked up from germline, CDR1 is SGHRS and CDR2 is YFSETQ.

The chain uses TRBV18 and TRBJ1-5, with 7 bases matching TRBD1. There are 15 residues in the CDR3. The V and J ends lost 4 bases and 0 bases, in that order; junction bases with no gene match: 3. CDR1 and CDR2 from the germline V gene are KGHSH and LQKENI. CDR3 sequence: CASSLTGNSNQPQHF. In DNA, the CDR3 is TGTGCCAGCTCACTGACAGGGAATAGCAATCAGCCCCAGCATTTT.

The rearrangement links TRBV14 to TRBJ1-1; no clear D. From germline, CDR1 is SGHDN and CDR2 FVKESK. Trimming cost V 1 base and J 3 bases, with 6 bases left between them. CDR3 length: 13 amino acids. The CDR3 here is CASSQGHYTEAFF. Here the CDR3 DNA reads TGTGCCAGCAGCCAAGGACACTACACTGAAGCTTTCTTT. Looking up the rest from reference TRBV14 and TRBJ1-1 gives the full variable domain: EAGVTQFPSHSVIEKGQTVTLRCDPISGHDNLYWYRRVMGKEIKFLLHFVKESKQDESGMPNNRFLAERTGGTYSTLKVQPAELEDSGVYFCASSQGHYTEAFFGQGTRLTVV.

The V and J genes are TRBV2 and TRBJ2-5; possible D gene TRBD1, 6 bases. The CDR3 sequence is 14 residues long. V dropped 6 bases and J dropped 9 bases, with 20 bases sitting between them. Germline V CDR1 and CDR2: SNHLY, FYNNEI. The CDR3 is CASRGSDRWSAQYF. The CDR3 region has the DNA TGTGCCAGCAGAGGCAGCGACAGGTGGTCGGCCCAGTACTTC.

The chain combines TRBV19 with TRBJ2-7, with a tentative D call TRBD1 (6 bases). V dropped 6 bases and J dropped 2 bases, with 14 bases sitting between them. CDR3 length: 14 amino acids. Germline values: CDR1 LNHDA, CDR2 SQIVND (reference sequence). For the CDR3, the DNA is TGTGCCAGTAGGTCGAAGGACAGTACCTACGAGCAGTACTTC. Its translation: CASRSKDSTYEQYF.

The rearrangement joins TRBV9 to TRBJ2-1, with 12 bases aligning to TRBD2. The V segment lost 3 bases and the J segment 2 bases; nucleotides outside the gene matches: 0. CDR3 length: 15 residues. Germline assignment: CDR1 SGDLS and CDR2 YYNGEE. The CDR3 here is CASSGLAGAYNEQFF. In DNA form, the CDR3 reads TGTGCCAGCAGCGGACTAGCGGGGGCCTACAATGAGCAGTTCTTC.

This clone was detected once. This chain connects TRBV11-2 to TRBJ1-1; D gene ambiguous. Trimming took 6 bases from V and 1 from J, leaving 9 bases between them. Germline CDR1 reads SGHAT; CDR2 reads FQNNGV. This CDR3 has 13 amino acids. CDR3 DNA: TGTGCCAGCAGTCACAACAGGAACACTGAAGCTTTCTTT. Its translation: CASSHNRNTEAFF.

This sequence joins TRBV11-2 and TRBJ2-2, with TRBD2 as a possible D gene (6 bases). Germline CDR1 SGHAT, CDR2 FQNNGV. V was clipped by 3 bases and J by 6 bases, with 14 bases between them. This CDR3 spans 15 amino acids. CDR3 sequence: CASSFTGSGAGELFF. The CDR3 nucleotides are TGTGCCAGCAGCTTTACAGGCTCGGGGGCCGGGGAGCTGTTTTTT.

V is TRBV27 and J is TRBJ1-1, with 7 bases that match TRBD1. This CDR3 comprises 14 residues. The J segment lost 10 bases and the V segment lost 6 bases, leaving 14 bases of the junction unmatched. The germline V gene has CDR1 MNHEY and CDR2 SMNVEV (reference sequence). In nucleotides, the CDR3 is TGTGCCAGCAGGGGACAGCCTTCATCCTCGGGAGCTTTCTTT. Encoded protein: CASRGQPSSSGAFF.

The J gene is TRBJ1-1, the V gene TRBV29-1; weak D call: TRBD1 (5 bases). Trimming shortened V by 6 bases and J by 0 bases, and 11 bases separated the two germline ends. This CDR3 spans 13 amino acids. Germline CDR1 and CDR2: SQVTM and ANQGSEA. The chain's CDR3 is CSVAHRLNTEAFF. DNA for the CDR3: TGCAGCGTGGCTCACAGGTTGAACACTGAAGCTTTCTTT. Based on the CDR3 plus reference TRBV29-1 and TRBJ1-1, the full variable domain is SAVISQKPSRDICQRGTSLTIQCQVDSQVTMMFWYRQQPGQSLTLIATANQGSEATYESGFVIDKFPISRPNLTFSTLTVSNMSPEDSSIYLCSVAHRLNTEAFFGQGTRLTVV.

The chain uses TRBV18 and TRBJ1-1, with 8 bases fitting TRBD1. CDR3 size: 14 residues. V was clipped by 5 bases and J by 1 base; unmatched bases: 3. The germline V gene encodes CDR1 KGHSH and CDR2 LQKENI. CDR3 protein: CASSYGQGNTEAFF. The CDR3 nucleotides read TGTGCCAGCTCATACGGACAGGGGAACACTGAAGCTTTCTTT.

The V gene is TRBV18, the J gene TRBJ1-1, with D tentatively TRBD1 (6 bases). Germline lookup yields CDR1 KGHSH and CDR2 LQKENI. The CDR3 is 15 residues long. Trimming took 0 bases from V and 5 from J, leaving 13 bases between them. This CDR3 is CASSPPGGQGTEAFF. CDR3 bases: TGTGCCAGCTCACCACCGGGGGGGCAAGGGACTGAAGCTTTCTTT.

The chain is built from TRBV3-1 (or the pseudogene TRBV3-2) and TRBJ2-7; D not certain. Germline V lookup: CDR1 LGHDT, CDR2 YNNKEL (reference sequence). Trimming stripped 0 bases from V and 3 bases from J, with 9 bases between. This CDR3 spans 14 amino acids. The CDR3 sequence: CASSQDSTGYEQYF. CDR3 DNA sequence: TGTGCCAGCAGCCAAGATTCGACGGGCTACGAGCAGTACTTC.

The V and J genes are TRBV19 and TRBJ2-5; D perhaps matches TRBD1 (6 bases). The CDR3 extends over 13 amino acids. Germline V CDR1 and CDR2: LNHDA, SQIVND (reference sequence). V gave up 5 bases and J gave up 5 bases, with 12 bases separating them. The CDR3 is CASSAYREETQYF. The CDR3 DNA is TGTGCCAGTAGTGCCTACAGGGAGGAGACCCAGTACTTC.

The CDR3 protein is CASSQVSGRGNNEQFF. In nucleotides, the CDR3 is TGTGCCAGCAGCCAAGTAAGCGGGAGAGGGAACAATGAGCAGTTCTTC. The genes are TRBV3-1 (or the pseudogene TRBV3-2) and TRBJ2-1; 8 bases match TRBD2. The length of the CDR3 is 16 residues. Losses at the gene ends were 1 base for V and 5 bases for J; bases not matched to a gene: 7. Germline CDR1 and CDR2: LGHDT and YNNKEL (reference sequence).

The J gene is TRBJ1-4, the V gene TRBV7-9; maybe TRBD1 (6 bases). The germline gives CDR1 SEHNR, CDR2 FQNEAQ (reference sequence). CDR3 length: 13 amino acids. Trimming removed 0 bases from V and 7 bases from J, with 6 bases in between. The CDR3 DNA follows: TGTGCCAGCAGCTTAGCAGGGGGTGAAAAACTGTTTTTT. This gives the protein CASSLAGGEKLFF.

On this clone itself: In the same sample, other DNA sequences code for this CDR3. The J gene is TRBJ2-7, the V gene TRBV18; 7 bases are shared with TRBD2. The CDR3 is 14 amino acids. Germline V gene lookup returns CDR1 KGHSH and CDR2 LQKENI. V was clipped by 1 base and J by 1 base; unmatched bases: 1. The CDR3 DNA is TGTGCCAGCTCACCACGCGGGGGATCCTACGAGCAGTACTTC. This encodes CASSPRGGSYEQYF.

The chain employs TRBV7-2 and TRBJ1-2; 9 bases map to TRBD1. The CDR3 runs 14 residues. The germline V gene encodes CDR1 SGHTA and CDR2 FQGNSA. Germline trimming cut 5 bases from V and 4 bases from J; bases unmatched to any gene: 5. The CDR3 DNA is TGTGCCAGCAGCATGGACAGGGGCCCCTATGGCTACACCTTC. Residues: CASSMDRGPYGYTF.

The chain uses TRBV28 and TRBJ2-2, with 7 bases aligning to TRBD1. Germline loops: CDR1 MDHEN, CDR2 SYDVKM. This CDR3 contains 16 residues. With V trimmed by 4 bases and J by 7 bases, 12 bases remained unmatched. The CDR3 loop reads CASSSRPGQFHGELFF. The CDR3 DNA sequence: TGTGCCAGCAGTTCCCGCCCGGGACAGTTTCACGGGGAGCTGTTTTTT.

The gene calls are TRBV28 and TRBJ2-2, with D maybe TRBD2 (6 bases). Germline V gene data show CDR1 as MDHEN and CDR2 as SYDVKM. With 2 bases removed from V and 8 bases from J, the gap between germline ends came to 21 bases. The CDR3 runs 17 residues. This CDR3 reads CASSLGGAGFLTGELFF. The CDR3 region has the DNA TGTGCCAGCAGTTTAGGCGGGGCAGGGTTTCTTACGGGGGAGCTGTTTTTT.

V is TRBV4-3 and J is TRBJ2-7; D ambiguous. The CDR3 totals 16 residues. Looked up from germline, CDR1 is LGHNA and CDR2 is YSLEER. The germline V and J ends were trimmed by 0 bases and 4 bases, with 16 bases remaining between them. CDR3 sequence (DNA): TGCGCCAGCAGCCAAGAAGAGTACGGTCGGTTGTACGAGCAGTACTTC. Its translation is CASSQEEYGRLYEQYF.

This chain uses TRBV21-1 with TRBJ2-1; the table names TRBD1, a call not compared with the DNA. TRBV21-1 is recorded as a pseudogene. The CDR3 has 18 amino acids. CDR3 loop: CASSKKGAPGQQNNEQFF. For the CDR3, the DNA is TGTGCCAGCAGCAAAAAGGGGGCCCCGGGACAGCAGAACAATGAGCAGTTCTTC.

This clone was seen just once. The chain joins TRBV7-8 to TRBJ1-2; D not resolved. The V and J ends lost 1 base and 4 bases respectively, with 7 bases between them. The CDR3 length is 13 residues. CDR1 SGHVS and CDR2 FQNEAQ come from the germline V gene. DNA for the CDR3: TGTGCCAGCAGCTTAGGACAACGCTATGGCTACACCTTC. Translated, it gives CASSLGQRYGYTF.

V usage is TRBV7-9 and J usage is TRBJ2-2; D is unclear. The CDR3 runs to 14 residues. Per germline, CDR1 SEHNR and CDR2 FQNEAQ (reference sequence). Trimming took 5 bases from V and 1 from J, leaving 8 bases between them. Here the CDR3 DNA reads TGTGCCAGCAGCAAAGGGCAGAACACCGGGGAGCTGTTTTTT. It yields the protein CASSKGQNTGELFF.

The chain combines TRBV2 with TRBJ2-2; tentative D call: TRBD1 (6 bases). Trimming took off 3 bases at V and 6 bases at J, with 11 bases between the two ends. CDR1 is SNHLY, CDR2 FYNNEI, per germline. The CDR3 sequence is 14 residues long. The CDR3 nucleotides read TGTGCCAGCAGTGACCGGACAGCGGCCGGGGAGCTGTTTTTT. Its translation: CASSDRTAAGELFF.

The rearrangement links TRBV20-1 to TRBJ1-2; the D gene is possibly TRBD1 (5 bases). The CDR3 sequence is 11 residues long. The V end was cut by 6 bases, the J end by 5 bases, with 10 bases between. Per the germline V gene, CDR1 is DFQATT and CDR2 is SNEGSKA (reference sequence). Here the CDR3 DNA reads TGCAGTGCGGCCGCAGGGTATGGCTACACCTTC. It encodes CSAAAGYGYTF.

DNA for the CDR3: TGTGCCAGCAGCGCCGCCGGGACACTGAACACTGAAGCTTTCTTT. Translated: CASSAAGTLNTEAFF. The chain recombines TRBV7-9 with TRBJ1-1, with D perhaps matching TRBD1 (6 bases). The V gene's germline CDR1 is SEHNR and CDR2 FQNEAQ (reference sequence). The CDR3 has 15 residues. V was shortened by 5 bases and J by 0 bases, with 13 bases between the two germline ends.

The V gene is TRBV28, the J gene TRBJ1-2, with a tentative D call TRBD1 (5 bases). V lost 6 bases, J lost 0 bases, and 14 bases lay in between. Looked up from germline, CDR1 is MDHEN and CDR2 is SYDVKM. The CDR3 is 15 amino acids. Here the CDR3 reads CASRVRGRANYGYTF. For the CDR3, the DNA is TGTGCCAGCAGAGTAAGGGGAAGAGCTAACTATGGCTACACCTTC.

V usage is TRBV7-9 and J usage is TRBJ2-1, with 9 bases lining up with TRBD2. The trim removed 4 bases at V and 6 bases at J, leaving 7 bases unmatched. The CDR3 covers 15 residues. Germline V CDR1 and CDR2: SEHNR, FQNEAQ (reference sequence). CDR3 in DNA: TGTGCCAGCAGCTCTGCAAAGCGGGAGGTCAATGAGCAGTTCTTC. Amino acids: CASSSAKREVNEQFF.

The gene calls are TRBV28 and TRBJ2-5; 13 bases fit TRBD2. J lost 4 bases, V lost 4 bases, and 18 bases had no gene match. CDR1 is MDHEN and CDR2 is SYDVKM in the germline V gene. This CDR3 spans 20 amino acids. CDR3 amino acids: CASSSRPRPPRLAGGETQYF. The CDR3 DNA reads TGTGCCAGCAGTTCTCGCCCCCGGCCGCCGCGACTAGCGGGAGGAGAGACCCAGTACTTC. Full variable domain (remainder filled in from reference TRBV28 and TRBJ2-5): DVKVTQSSRYLVKRTGEKVFLECVQDMDHENMFWYRQDPGLGLRLIYFSYDVKMKEKGDIPEGYSVSREKKERFSLILESASTNQTSMYLCASSSRPRPPRLAGGETQYFGPGTRLLVL.